Presented here are 24 T cell receptor beta chains from one specimen sequenced in a study of T cell changes during pregnancy in multiple sclerosis. Sequencing was performed with immunoSEQ multiplex PCR; in TCRdb, only in-frame clones are kept and a portion is missing. Of 45,000 to 55,000 clones in the sample, 88% were seen once. The source material was CD4+ T cells from peripheral blood mononuclear cells, sampled in the second trimester of pregnancy. These receptors were taken from a female donor with multiple sclerosis, enrolled in a pregnancy study.

The V gene is TRBV7-3, the J gene TRBJ2-7, with TRBD2 as a possible D gene (6 bases). Deletions cut 0 bases from V and 3 bases from J, with 12 bases between. CDR3 size: 15 residues. Germline V gene lookup returns CDR1 SGHTA and CDR2 FQGTGA. DNA for the CDR3: TGTGCCAGCAGCTTAACTCGGGAGTTTCACTACGAGCAGTACTTC. Translating gives CASSLTREFHYEQYF.

This chain links TRBV12-5 with TRBJ2-7; 14 bases map to TRBD2. The germline CDR1 and CDR2 sequences are LGHNT and FRNRAP. The CDR3 runs to 17 residues. With V trimmed by 3 bases and J by 4 bases, 8 bases remained unmatched. Here the CDR3 reads CASGLNPGLAGEYEQYF. The CDR3 DNA follows: TGTGCTAGTGGTTTAAACCCGGGACTAGCGGGAGAGTACGAGCAGTACTTC.

The chain employs TRBV28 and TRBJ2-7; TRBD1 aligns across 12 bases. Unmatched junction bases numbered 9, after V lost 5 bases and J lost 7 bases. Per germline, CDR1 MDHEN and CDR2 SYDVKM. This CDR3 comprises 15 residues. CDR3 amino acids: CASSRPGQGAGEQYF. The CDR3 DNA is TGTGCCAGCAGTCGTCCGGGACAGGGGGCGGGAGAGCAGTACTTC.

The chain joins TRBV6-1 to TRBJ2-6; no reliable D call. This CDR3 is built from 14 residues. Deletions cut 7 bases from V and 2 bases from J, with 9 bases between. Germline V lookup: CDR1 MNHNS, CDR2 SASEGT. CDR3 amino acids: CASTPQTGANVLTF. The CDR3 DNA reads TGTGCCAGCACCCCCCAAACTGGGGCCAACGTCCTGACTTTC.

The chain recombines TRBV19 with TRBJ2-4, with 9 bases identical to TRBD2. V shed 6 bases and J 4 bases; nucleotides not matched to a gene: 7. The germline V gene encodes CDR1 LNHDA and CDR2 SQIVND (reference sequence). This CDR3 comprises 15 residues. CDR3 sequence (DNA): TGTGCCAGTAGAAACTTAGCGGGAGCTAAAAACATTCAGTACTTC. This gives the protein CASRNLAGAKNIQYF. The full variable domain, completed using reference TRBV19 and TRBJ2-4, is DGGITQSPKYLFRKEGQNVTLSCEQNLNHDAMYWYRQDPGQGLRLIYYSQIVNDFQKGDIAEGYSVSREKKESFPLTVTSAQKNPTAFYLCASRNLAGAKNIQYFGAGTRLSVL.

The chain combines TRBV28 with TRBJ1-1; D is uncertain. V lost 3 bases to trimming and J lost 10 bases, with 12 bases between them. CDR3 length equals 12 residues. From germline, CDR1 is MDHEN and CDR2 SYDVKM. CDR3 loop: CASSFPARPAFF. The CDR3 region has the DNA TGTGCCAGCAGTTTCCCGGCCAGGCCAGCTTTCTTT.

The V gene is TRBV4-2, the J gene TRBJ2-1, with 8 bases matching TRBD1. The CDR3 has 16 amino acids. The V and J ends lost 0 bases and 8 bases, in that order; junction bases with no gene match: 9. Germline CDR1 is LGHNA and CDR2 is YNFKEQ. CDR3 coding DNA: TGTGCCAGCAGCCAAGATGGTGGACAGGGTCGAGATGAGCAGTTCTTC. Its translation is CASSQDGGQGRDEQFF.

The J gene is TRBJ1-2, the V gene TRBV5-4, with a possible D match to TRBD1 (5 bases). CDR3 length: 14 residues. V was clipped by 0 bases and J by 5 bases, with 11 bases between them. In germline, CDR1 is SGHNT, CDR2 YYREEE (reference sequence). The CDR3 reads CASSLVSGNYGYTF. CDR3 nucleotides: TGTGCCAGCAGCTTGGTTTCAGGGAATTATGGCTACACCTTC.

The chain carries TRBV10-3 and TRBJ1-4; D remains ambiguous. Trimming stripped 8 bases from V and 4 bases from J, with 11 bases between. Germline V lookup: CDR1 ENHRY, CDR2 SYGVKD. The CDR3 length is 13 residues. The CDR3 nucleotides read TGTGCCATCTACAGAACGCATAATGAAAAACTGTTTTTT. As protein: CAIYRTHNEKLFF.

This clone was picked up one time. This sequence joins TRBV5-1 and TRBJ2-1; 9 bases align to TRBD2. This CDR3 spans 15 amino acids. Germline V gene sequence: CDR1 SGHRS, CDR2 YFSETQ. V lost 0 bases, J lost 3 bases, and 1 base stayed unmatched. The CDR3 region is CASSLVAGVYNEQFF. CDR3 nucleotides: TGCGCCAGCAGCTTGGTAGCGGGAGTCTACAATGAGCAGTTCTTC. The full variable domain, with the rest looked up from reference TRBV5-1 and TRBJ2-1, is KAGVTQTPRYLIKTRGQQVTLSCSPISGHRSVSWYQQTPGQGLQFLFEYFSETQRNKGNFPGRFSGRQFSNSRSEMNVSTLELGDSALYLCASSLVAGVYNEQFFGPGTRLTVL.

This clone was detected only a few times. The CDR3 nucleotides read TGTGCCAGCGGGGACACCTTCACAGATACGCAGTATTTT. Its protein is CASGDTFTDTQYF. This rearrangement joins TRBV5-4 to TRBJ2-3; possible D gene TRBD1, 6 bases. The CDR3 runs 13 residues. Trimming took 7 bases from V and 2 from J, leaving 11 bases between them. Germline loops: CDR1 SGHNT, CDR2 YYREEE (reference sequence).

The V gene is TRBV9, the J gene TRBJ1-2, with D possibly being TRBD1 (6 bases). V lost 7 bases and J 7 bases, leaving 14 bases between the germline ends. Per the germline V gene, CDR1 is SGDLS and CDR2 is YYNGEE. This CDR3 comprises 12 residues. The CDR3 DNA reads TGTGCCAGCTCCTCAGGGGCCCGTGGCTACACCTTC. This translates into CASSSGARGYTF.

In nucleotides, the CDR3 is TGTGCCAGCAGCTTGGGGAGGAGCAATCAGCCCCAGCATTTT. Encoded protein: CASSLGRSNQPQHF. J is TRBJ1-5 and V is TRBV5-5; the D is unclear. The CDR3 runs to 14 residues. Trimming removed 0 bases from V and 1 base from J, with 5 bases in between. Per the germline V gene, CDR1 is SGHKS and CDR2 is YYEKEE (reference sequence).

This clone was seen a single time. The chain joins TRBV19 to TRBJ2-3; 11 bases agree with TRBD2. Germline lookup yields CDR1 LNHDA and CDR2 SQIVND (reference sequence). V trimming: 10 bases; J trimming: 4 bases; junction bases outside the gene matches: 7. The CDR3 length is 14 residues. The CDR3 loop is CATTTSGSADTQYF. The DNA of the CDR3 is TGTGCCACCACAACTAGCGGGAGTGCAGATACGCAGTATTTT. Full variable domain (missing parts from reference TRBV19 and TRBJ2-3): DGGITQSPKYLFRKEGQNVTLSCEQNLNHDAMYWYRQDPGQGLRLIYYSQIVNDFQKGDIAEGYSVSREKKESFPLTVTSAQKNPTAFYLCATTTSGSADTQYFGPGTRLTVL.

The rearrangement links TRBV19 to TRBJ2-1, with 9 bases fitting TRBD2. Germline CDR1 LNHDA, CDR2 SQIVND (reference sequence). Unmatched junction bases numbered 6, after V lost 6 bases and J lost 6 bases. This CDR3 contains 14 residues. CDR3: CASRVSGSINEQFF. CDR3 DNA: TGTGCCAGTAGAGTTAGCGGGAGTATCAATGAGCAGTTCTTC.

In the case of this clone: Germline is not matched at one junction end, which may reflect a read error. The chain links TRBV28 to TRBJ1-1; tentatively, D is TRBD1 (6 bases). In germline, CDR1 is MDHEN, CDR2 SYDVKM. The CDR3 length is 12 residues. DNA of the CDR3: TGTGCCAGCAGTCCCCTGGGGGCTGAGGCTTTCTTT. It codes for CASSPLGAEAFF.

A few counts support this clone. The genes are TRBV30 and TRBJ1-1; D is uncertain. Germline CDR1 reads GTSNPN; CDR2 reads SVGIG (reference sequence). This CDR3 comprises 13 residues. Trimming shortened V by 7 bases and J by 3 bases, and 15 bases separated the two germline ends. CDR3 sequence (DNA): TGTGCCTCTCAGTCGGGGAAGGACACTGAAGCTTTCTTT. Amino acids: CASQSGKDTEAFF.

This clone was seen a few times. The chain employs TRBV10-3 and TRBJ1-1, with D possibly TRBD1 on 6 matching bases. The CDR3 has 13 amino acids. The germline CDR1 and CDR2 sequences are ENHRY and SYGVKD. Between the trimmed V and J ends, which lost 7 bases and 4 bases, there was a span of 13 bases. The DNA for the CDR3 is TGTGCCATCACTCCTACAGGGACCACTGAAGCTTTCTTT. It yields the protein CAITPTGTTEAFF.

The rearrangement links TRBV7-2 to TRBJ2-3, with D tentatively TRBD2 (7 bases). Germline-derived CDR1 and CDR2 are SGHTA and FQGNSA. V lost 2 bases and J lost 3, with 15 bases in between. The CDR3 covers 16 residues. The CDR3 loop reads CASSLQGSGMTDTQYF. Here the CDR3 DNA reads TGTGCCAGCAGCTTACAGGGGAGCGGGATGACAGATACGCAGTATTTT.

The chain's CDR3 is CASSLQGFRGYTF. CDR3 coding DNA: TGTGCCAGCAGCCTGCAGGGGTTTCGTGGCTACACCTTC. The chain joins TRBV7-9 to TRBJ1-2; maybe TRBD1 (6 bases). The germline V and J ends were trimmed by 5 bases and 7 bases, with 14 bases remaining between them. The CDR3 covers 13 residues. The germline V gene has CDR1 SEHNR and CDR2 FQNEAQ (reference sequence).

The chain links TRBV30 to TRBJ1-2; 7 nucleotides align to TRBD1. J lost 4 bases, V lost 3 bases, and 8 bases had no gene match. The CDR3 is made up of 14 amino acids. Germline-derived CDR1 and CDR2 are GTSNPN and SVGIG (reference sequence). The CDR3: CAWSPGQKSYGYTF. Written as DNA, the CDR3 is TGTGCCTGGAGCCCGGGACAGAAAAGCTATGGCTACACCTTC.

The chain couples TRBV7-2 to TRBJ2-1, with TRBD2 matching over 11 bases. CDR3 size: 16 residues. CDR1 SGHTA and CDR2 FQGNSA come from the germline V gene. The junction had 10 bases not matched to a gene; V was cut back by 5 bases and J by 7 bases. The CDR3 region is CASSPGLAGPWNEQFF. Here the CDR3 DNA reads TGTGCCAGCAGCCCAGGACTAGCGGGTCCTTGGAATGAGCAGTTCTTC.

The chain couples TRBV19 to TRBJ2-5; D not resolved. V gave up 3 bases and J gave up 2 bases, with 7 bases separating them. The CDR3 is 13 amino acids. Per germline, CDR1 LNHDA and CDR2 SQIVND (reference sequence). CDR3 sequence reads: CASSISVQETQYF. The CDR3 nucleotides read TGTGCCAGTAGTATCAGTGTACAAGAGACCCAGTACTTC.

The CDR3 DNA reads TGTGCCAGCAGCTTCCTCCGGGACAGGGGGTTCACAGATACGCAGTATTTT. Its translation: CASSFLRDRGFTDTQYF. The chain joins TRBV7-2 to TRBJ2-3; 11 bases are shared with TRBD1. Germline CDR1 SGHTA, CDR2 FQGNSA. The V and J ends lost 3 bases and 2 bases, in that order; junction bases with no gene match: 7. The CDR3 sequence is 17 residues long.